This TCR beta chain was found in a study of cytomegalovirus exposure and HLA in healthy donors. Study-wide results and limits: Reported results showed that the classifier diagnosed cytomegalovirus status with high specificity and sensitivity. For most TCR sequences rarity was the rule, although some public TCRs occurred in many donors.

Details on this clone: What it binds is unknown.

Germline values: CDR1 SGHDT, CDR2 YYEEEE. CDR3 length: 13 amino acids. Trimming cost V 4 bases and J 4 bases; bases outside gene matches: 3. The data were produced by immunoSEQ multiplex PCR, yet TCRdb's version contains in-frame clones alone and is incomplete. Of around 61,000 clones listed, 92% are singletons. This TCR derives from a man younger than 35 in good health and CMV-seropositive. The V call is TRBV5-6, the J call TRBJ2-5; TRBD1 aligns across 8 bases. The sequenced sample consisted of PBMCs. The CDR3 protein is CASSLTGGETQYF. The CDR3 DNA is TGTGCCAGCAGCCTCACAGGGGGAGAGACCCAGTACTTC.